A selection of T cell receptor beta chains follows, all from one sample in a study of T cell responses to AZD1222 COVID-19 vaccine. Produced via immunoSEQ multiplex PCR; TCRdb's table is partial and in-frame only. The sample carries around 130,000 clones, around 90% recorded once. The material sequenced was peripheral blood, taken on day 0 of AZD1222 vaccination. The receptor source for this set is an adult in good health. Each CDR3 is given with its conserved first and last residue. A D gene is named only where the DNA matches it firmly. The size of a clone is reported for some rows only, either as once, few or many, or as a class for expanded clones.

V	J	size	D	CDR3	DNA
TRBV5-6	TRBJ1-2	.	.	CASSPWTGGGYTF	TGTGCCAGCAGCCCCTGGACGGGAGGAGGCTACACCTTC
TRBV4-3	TRBJ1-5	.	.	CASSPDLVGSNGNQPQHF	TGCGCCAGCAGCCCGGACCTGGTGGGGAGTAATGGCAATCAGCCCCAGCATTTT
TRBV5-6	TRBJ1-3	.	.	CASSLVAGNTIYF	TGTGCCAGCAGCTTGGTTGCGGGAAACACCATATATTTT
TRBV5-1	TRBJ1-2	.	.	CASRVVDSPSYGYTF	TGCGCCAGCAGGGTGGTGGACAGCCCTTCCTATGGCTACACCTTC
TRBV2	TRBJ1-5	.	.	CASRWGIGGDQPQHF	TGTGCCAGCAGGTGGGGTATTGGAGGAGATCAGCCCCAGCATTTT
TRBV3-1/TRBV3-2	TRBJ1-6	.	.	CASSQDPGGNSPLHF	TGTGCCAGCAGCCAAGATCCGGGGGGTAATTCACCCCTCCACTTT
TRBV11-2	TRBJ1-1	once	.	CASSPTTGSTEAFF	TGTGCCAGCAGCCCTACGACAGGATCGACTGAAGCTTTCTTT
TRBV7-2	TRBJ1-3	.	.	CASSLASLHSGNTIYF	TGTGCCAGCAGCTTAGCTAGCTTACACTCTGGAAACACCATATATTTT
TRBV27	TRBJ2-7	.	.	CASSFWGDAYEQYF	TGTGCCAGCAGTTTCTGGGGGGACGCCTACGAGCAGTACTTC
TRBV6-1	TRBJ1-1	.	.	CASSEEPGRWVEAFF	TGTGCCAGCAGTGAAGAGCCAGGGAGGTGGGTTGAAGCTTTCTTT
TRBV5-4	TRBJ2-7	.	.	CASSLDRNEQYF	TGTGCCAGCAGCTTGGACAGAAACGAGCAGTACTTC
TRBV4-3	TRBJ2-5	.	TRBD1	CASSQQGRGLAETQYF	TGCGCCAGCAGCCAGCAGGGCAGGGGGCTGGCGGAGACCCAGTACTTC
TRBV4-1	TRBJ2-7	.	.	CASSQLADTYEQYF	TGCGCCAGCAGCCAGCTAGCCGATACCTACGAGCAGTACTTC
TRBV18	TRBJ1-1	.	.	CASSPSDTRGAFF	TGTGCCAGCTCACCATCGGACACCCGCGGAGCTTTCTTT
TRBV24-1	TRBJ2-2	.	TRBD1	CATSRTGSTGELFF	TGTGCCACCAGTAGGACAGGGAGCACCGGGGAGCTGTTTTTT
TRBV5-1	TRBJ2-2	few	.	CASSSHIANTGELFF	TGCGCCAGCAGCTCGCACATCGCGAACACCGGGGAGCTGTTTTTT
TRBV2	TRBJ2-5	.	TRBD2	CASKGGEGETQYF	TGTGCCAGCAAGGGAGGGGAAGGAGAGACCCAGTACTTC
TRBV24-1	TRBJ2-7	.	.	CATSPTGTNSYEQYF	TGTGCCACCAGTCCAACCGGGACCAACTCCTACGAGCAGTACTTC
TRBV9	TRBJ1-2	.	.	CASFTRDYGYTF	TGTGCCAGCTTCACTCGGGACTATGGCTACACCTTC
TRBV13	TRBJ2-3	.	TRBD2	CASSAGVLATDTQYF	TGTGCCAGCAGCGCGGGAGTTCTGGCGACAGATACGCAGTATTTT
TRBV6-2/TRBV6-3	TRBJ2-7	.	.	CASSGAQSSYEQYF	TGTGCCAGCAGTGGCGCCCAGAGCTCCTACGAGCAGTACTTC
TRBV5-1	TRBJ2-3	.	.	CASSLAGVQPRGLNTQYF	TGCGCCAGCAGCTTGGCCGGAGTTCAGCCCCGTGGGTTGAATACGCAGTATTTT
TRBV27	TRBJ1-2	once	.	CASSSGFGGYTF	TGTGCCAGCAGTTCGGGGTTCGGTGGCTACACCTTC
TRBV19	TRBJ1-1	.	.	CASSIGGPNTEAFF	TGTGCCAGTAGTATTGGGGGGCCGAACACTGAAGCTTTCTTT
TRBV5-1	TRBJ1-3	once	TRBD1	CASSRDRGAGNTIYF	TGCGCCAGCAGCCGTGACAGGGGGGCTGGAAACACCATATATTTT
TRBV19	TRBJ1-5	.	.	CASSLMGGEQPQHF	TGTGCCAGTAGTCTGATGGGAGGTGAACAGCCCCAGCATTTT
TRBV11-2	TRBJ2-7	.	TRBD2	CASSEPGLAVYEQYF	TGTGCCAGCAGCGAGCCGGGACTAGCGGTTTACGAGCAGTACTTC
TRBV4-2	TRBJ1-5	few	.	CASSQEGTQDQPQHF	TGTGCCAGCAGCCAAGAGGGGACCCAAGATCAGCCCCAGCATTTT
TRBV5-6	TRBJ1-2	.	.	CASSLIRGKYGYTF	TGTGCCAGCAGCTTAATCCGGGGGAAATATGGCTACACCTTC
TRBV7-8	TRBJ2-7	.	.	CASSPEPLHEQYF	TGTGCCAGCAGCCCCGAGCCCCTTCACGAGCAGTACTTC
TRBV3-1/TRBV3-2	TRBJ1-6	.	.	CASSQDRLGSPLHF	TGTGCCAGCAGCCAAGATCGCTTAGGTTCACCCCTCCACTTT
TRBV19	TRBJ1-1	once	.	CASSPRRLMNTEAFF	TGTGCCAGTAGTCCCCGCAGGCTCATGAACACTGAAGCTTTCTTT
TRBV30	TRBJ2-7	.	TRBD1	CACTITGGHEQYF	TGTGCCTGTACGATAACAGGGGGCCACGAGCAGTACTTC
TRBV18	TRBJ1-1	.	TRBD1	CASSPRTTVRGQVGTEAFF	TGTGCCAGCTCACCCCGCACCACCGTTCGGGGACAGGTGGGCACTGAAGCTTTCTTT
TRBV5-1	TRBJ2-1	.	TRBD2	CASELAGGSYNEQFF	TGCGCCAGCGAACTAGCGGGGGGCTCCTACAATGAGCAGTTCTTC
TRBV29-1	TRBJ2-3	once	.	CSVCLDILTDTQYF	TGCAGCGTTTGTTTGGACATACTTACAGATACGCAGTATTTT
TRBV4-2	TRBJ2-7	.	TRBD2	CASSQAGLAERGGRVEQYF	TGTGCCAGCAGCCAAGCGGGACTAGCGGAGCGCGGGGGAAGAGTCGAGCAGTACTTC
TRBV11-3	TRBJ2-1	once	TRBD2	CASSLLAGSNEQFF	TGTGCCAGCAGCTTACTAGCGGGCAGCAATGAGCAGTTCTTC
TRBV2	TRBJ1-3	few	.	CASTVERGSGNTIYF	TGTGCCAGCACCGTCGAAAGGGGCTCTGGAAACACCATATATTTT
TRBV16	TRBJ1-1	.	.	CASSPDGTLNTEAFF	TGTGCCAGCAGCCCCGATGGGACCCTGAACACTGAAGCTTTCTTT
TRBV6-5	TRBJ2-7	.	TRBD1	CASSGTASSYEQYF	TGTGCCAGCAGCGGGACAGCCTCTTCCTACGAGCAGTACTTC
TRBV2	TRBJ2-2	.	.	CASRRTVNTGELFF	TGTGCCAGCCGGAGGACAGTTAACACCGGGGAGCTGTTTTTT
TRBV4-3	TRBJ2-3	once	.	CASSHGTGEGDTQYF	TGCGCCAGCAGCCACGGGACCGGAGAAGGGGATACGCAGTATTTT